A single sample gave rise to the 17 T cell receptor beta chains below, sequenced in a study of control samples from healthy donors and cancer patients. Using immunoSEQ multiplex PCR, the repertoire was profiled, and TCRdb retains in-frame clones only, with some absent. The sample holds under 65,000 clones, 90% seen once. Sequencing was carried out using PBMCs. All receptors come from a woman aged 50 to 60 with colorectal cancer.

The chain uses TRBV20-1 and TRBJ1-2, with a tentative D call TRBD1 (6 bases). The V gene's germline CDR1 is DFQATT and CDR2 SNEGSKA (reference sequence). This CDR3 is built from 13 residues. V was trimmed by 3 bases and J by 6 bases, leaving 14 bases between them. The CDR3 DNA is TGCAGTGCTAGTCGCCAGGGGCGCCATGGCTACACCTTC. As protein: CSASRQGRHGYTF.

The chain recombines TRBV4-1 with TRBJ2-6; the D is unclear. Per germline, CDR1 MGHRA and CDR2 YSYEKL. Between the trimmed V and J ends, which lost 1 base and 1 base, there was a span of 11 bases. The CDR3 consists of 17 residues. The CDR3 bases are TGCGCCAGCAGCCAAGGCATGCAGGTGTCTGGGGCCAACGTCCTGACTTTC. Its translation: CASSQGMQVSGANVLTF.

The rearrangement joins TRBV9 to TRBJ2-2, with a possible D match to TRBD1 (6 bases). V lost 4 bases and J lost 5, with 27 bases in between. Germline lookup yields CDR1 SGDLS and CDR2 YYNGEE. The CDR3 runs 19 residues. The CDR3 DNA reads TGTGCCAGCAGCCCGCACTCGGACTCGAACGCAAGGGGGACCGGGGAGCTGTTTTTT. This translates into CASSPHSDSNARGTGELFF.

The chain combines TRBV12-3 or TRBV12-4 with TRBJ2-3; D gene ambiguous. The CDR3 extends over 12 amino acids. V lost 5 bases and J lost 5, with 8 bases in between. The CDR3 sequence is CASSRTVDTQYF. The CDR3 bases are TGTGCCAGCAGTCGAACGGTAGATACGCAGTATTTT.

This chain joins TRBV23-1 and TRBJ2-1, with TRBD2 matching 13 bases. TRBV23-1 is known as an ORF, though its function is uncertain. CDR3 length: 23 amino acids. The V segment lost 0 bases and the J segment 6 bases; nucleotides outside the gene matches: 23. The CDR3 loop is CASSQSGRGWTSGRYGIRNEQFF. For the CDR3, the DNA is TGCGCCAGCAGTCAATCGGGGAGGGGATGGACTAGCGGGAGATATGGGATCCGCAATGAGCAGTTCTTC.

A word on this clone: At one end the junction does not follow the germline gene, possibly because of a read error. The CDR3 region has the DNA TGTGCCAGCAGGTTGGTGACTAGCGGCACAGATACGCAGTATTTT. This sequence encodes CASRLVTSGTDTQYF. The V and J genes are TRBV5-5 and TRBJ2-3; 8 bases are shared with TRBD2. The V gene's germline CDR1 is SGHKS and CDR2 YYEKEE (reference sequence). CDR3 length: 15 amino acids.

The table lists this clone with a count of one. V and J are TRBV5-1 and TRBJ2-2; D may match TRBD1 or TRBD2 (5 bases each). CDR1 and CDR2 from the germline V gene are SGHRS and YFSETQ. V gave up 4 bases and J gave up 2 bases, with 12 bases separating them. The CDR3 loop spans 15 amino acids. The CDR3 DNA follows: TGCGCCAGCAGCGTGGGACCAGGAAACACCGGGGAGCTGTTTTTT. It specifies CASSVGPGNTGELFF.

The gene calls are TRBV2 and TRBJ2-1; the D gene is possibly TRBD1 (6 bases). Trimming left V 10 bases short and J 5 bases short, with 21 bases between. The CDR3 has 15 residues. From germline, CDR1 is SNHLY and CDR2 FYNNEI. As DNA, the CDR3 is TGTGCCACGCTTTATCGGCAGGGGACGCACAATGAGCAGTTCTTC. It yields the protein CATLYRQGTHNEQFF.

This chain uses TRBV4-2 with TRBJ1-2; D is possibly TRBD1 (5 bases). This CDR3 has 14 residues. V lost 1 base to trimming and J lost 5 bases, with 11 bases between them. CDR1 is LGHNA, CDR2 YNFKEQ, per germline. CDR3 protein: CASSQVEQAYGYTF. For the CDR3, the DNA is TGTGCCAGCAGCCAAGTCGAACAGGCATATGGCTACACCTTC.

This chain's CDR3 is CASSPNRARGVGELFF. The CDR3 nucleotides read TGTGCCAGCAGTCCCAACCGGGCCAGGGGAGTCGGGGAGCTGTTTTTT. The gene calls are TRBV6-6 and TRBJ2-2; weak D call: TRBD1 (6 bases). Germline CDR1 is MNHNY and CDR2 is SVGAGI (reference sequence). This CDR3 has 16 amino acids. V was shortened by 5 bases and J by 7 bases, with 20 bases between the two germline ends.

The chain recombines TRBV29-1 with TRBJ2-7, with TRBD2 matching over 9 bases. Germline V gives CDR1 SQVTM, CDR2 ANQGSEA. V shed 1 base and J 6 bases; nucleotides not matched to a gene: 10. The CDR3 is 15 amino acids. The CDR3, as DNA: TGCAGCGTTGAAGTCGGGGGGCTAGCGGGGTTCGAGCAGTACTTC. This translates into CSVEVGGLAGFEQYF.

This clone has just one count. The genes are TRBV6-5 and TRBJ1-2; tentatively, D is TRBD1 (6 bases). Germline V CDR1 and CDR2: MNHEY, SVGAGI. Trimming pared 4 bases from V and 4 bases from J, leaving 13 bases between. The CDR3 sequence is 14 residues long. DNA for the CDR3: TGTGCCAGCAGTTCAGAGGGGGGCTCCTATGGCTACACCTTC. Translation gives CASSSEGGSYGYTF.

The genes are TRBV3-1 (or the pseudogene TRBV3-2) and TRBJ2-1; D not certain. The CDR3 loop spans 13 amino acids. V gave up 0 bases and J gave up 8 bases, with 8 bases separating them. The germline gives CDR1 LGHDT, CDR2 YNNKEL (reference sequence). CDR3 bases: TGTGCCAGCAGCCAAGATGAGAGAGATGAGCAGTTCTTC. Translated, it gives CASSQDERDEQFF.

V and J are TRBV11-2 and TRBJ1-5; a weak D match, TRBD1 (6 bases). Per germline, CDR1 SGHAT and CDR2 FQNNGV. The CDR3 extends over 13 amino acids. The V gene lost 5 bases and the J gene lost 11 bases, with 16 bases spanning the gap. The CDR3 here is CASSPGVPGTQHF. CDR3 DNA: TGTGCCAGCAGCCCAGGGGTCCCAGGGACCCAGCATTTT.

This clone was counted once. The chain has TRBV5-4 and TRBJ2-1; D remains ambiguous. Per germline, CDR1 SGHNT and CDR2 YYREEE (reference sequence). Trimming stripped 2 bases from V and 7 bases from J, with 7 bases between. The CDR3 length is 12 residues. The CDR3 bases are TGTGCCAGCAGCTTTGCCCCTAATGAGCAGTTCTTC. It is translated as CASSFAPNEQFF. The full variable domain, completed using reference TRBV5-4 and TRBJ2-1, is ETGVTQSPTHLIKTRGQQVTLRCSSQSGHNTVSWYQQALGQGPQFIFQYYREEENGRGNFPPRFSGLQFPNYSSELNVNALELDDSALYLCASSFAPNEQFFGPGTRLTVL.

The chain has TRBV7-2 and TRBJ2-5, with 8 nucleotides matching TRBD2. Trimming took 1 base from V and 1 from J; bases not matched to a gene: 2. The germline gives CDR1 SGHTA, CDR2 FQGNSA. This CDR3 is built from 15 residues. DNA for the CDR3: TGTGCCAGCAGCTTAGGACTAGCGAGCCAAGAGACCCAGTACTTC. Protein: CASSLGLASQETQYF. Full variable domain (rest looked up from reference TRBV7-2 and TRBJ2-5): GAGVSQSPSNKVTEKGKDVELRCDPISGHTALYWYRQSLGQGLEFLIYFQGNSAPDKSGLPSDRFSAERTGGSVSTLTIQRTQQEDSAVYLCASSLGLASQETQYFGPGTRLLVL.

The CDR3 spells CASSLDGGGSGEQYF. The CDR3 nucleotides read TGTGCCAGCAGCTTAGATGGTGGAGGGTCGGGCGAGCAGTACTTC. The chain joins TRBV11-2 to TRBJ2-7; maybe TRBD2 (6 bases). From germline, CDR1 is SGHAT and CDR2 FQNNGV. V lost 0 bases and J lost 6, with 15 bases in between. CDR3 length: 15 amino acids.